The 10 T cell receptor beta chains in this list originate from one sample, sequenced in a study of T cell responses to AZD1222 COVID-19 vaccine. Sequencing used immunoSEQ multiplex PCR; TCRdb keeps in-frame clones, though not all of them. The data contain approximately 140,000 clones, about 92% of them singletons. This sample comprised peripheral blood, obtained 28 days after the second AZD1222 dose. These receptors came from an adult who received the AZD1222 COVID-19 vaccine.

The J gene is TRBJ2-2, the V gene TRBV29-1, with D possibly called TRBD1 or TRBD2 (5 bases each). The CDR3 is 16 amino acids. V gave up 4 bases and J gave up 5 bases, with 20 bases separating them. Germline V lookup: CDR1 SQVTM, CDR2 ANQGSEA. The CDR3 nucleotides read TGCAGCGTTGTCATGGTGGCAGGGAGTCGAACCGGGGAGCTGTTTTTT. Translating gives CSVVMVAGSRTGELFF.

This chain links TRBV14 with TRBJ2-7; TRBD2 agrees at 7 bases. The CDR3 has 16 residues. Germline lookup yields CDR1 SGHDN and CDR2 FVKESK. V lost 1 base, J lost 1 base, and 7 bases stayed unmatched. CDR3 residues: CASSQAGGSMSYEQYF. The CDR3 DNA sequence: TGTGCCAGCAGCCAAGCAGGCGGGAGTATGTCCTACGAGCAGTACTTC.

The genes are TRBV11-2 and TRBJ1-1; a possible D gene is TRBD1 (6 bases). This CDR3 region has 14 residues. The germline V gene has CDR1 SGHAT and CDR2 FQNNGV. The V and J ends lost 1 base and 1 base respectively, with 7 bases between them. The CDR3 sequence: CASSLGGPNTEAFF. DNA for the CDR3: TGTGCCAGCAGCTTAGGGGGGCCGAACACTGAAGCTTTCTTT.

The chain combines TRBV9 with TRBJ1-2; the D is unclear. Trimming took 0 bases from V and 0 from J, leaving 24 bases between them. This CDR3 comprises 20 residues. Germline CDR1 and CDR2: SGDLS and YYNGEE. The CDR3 DNA reads as TGTGCCAGCAGCGTAGCCCATCAAAACGCCGAGGTGCCATCTAACTATGGCTACACCTTC. It translates to CASSVAHQNAEVPSNYGYTF.

In nucleotides, the CDR3 is TGTGCCACCAGCAGAGATGGCAGGGCCAATCAGCCCCAGCATTTT. Translated, it gives CATSRDGRANQPQHF. The gene calls are TRBV15 and TRBJ1-5, with D tentatively TRBD1 (5 bases). CDR1 LNHNV and CDR2 YYDKDF come from the germline V gene (reference sequence). The V and J ends lost 0 bases and 3 bases respectively, with 9 bases between them. The CDR3 covers 15 residues.

V usage is TRBV2 and J usage is TRBJ2-7; TRBD2 matches at 8 bases. Germline V gene sequence: CDR1 SNHLY, CDR2 FYNNEI. Trimming at V came to 6 bases and at J to 9 bases, leaving 10 bases not matched to a gene. CDR3 size: 13 residues. The CDR3 DNA reads TGTGCCAGCAGGGGACTAGTTGGCTCGGTGCAGTACTTC. Residues: CASRGLVGSVQYF. The whole variable domain, remainder taken from reference TRBV2 and TRBJ2-7, is EPEVTQTPSHQVTQMGQEVILRCVPISNHLYFYWYRQILGQKVEFLVSFYNNEISEKSEIFDDQFSVERPDGSNFTLKIRSTKLEDSAMYFCASRGLVGSVQYFGPGTRLTVT.

The chain employs TRBV5-1 and TRBJ2-2; TRBD2 aligns across 11 bases. This CDR3 is 17 amino acids long. Germline values: CDR1 SGHRS, CDR2 YFSETQ. Unmatched junction bases numbered 9, after V lost 1 base and J lost 7 bases. CDR3 sequence reads: CASSLRVAGTSGGELFF. The CDR3 DNA is TGCGCCAGCAGCTTGAGAGTCGCCGGGACTAGCGGCGGGGAGCTGTTTTTT.

This chain links TRBV28 with TRBJ1-1; weak D call: TRBD1 (5 bases). This CDR3 region has 18 residues. Germline CDR1 and CDR2: MDHEN and SYDVKM. V lost 7 bases, J lost 6 bases, and 30 bases lay in between. CDR3 DNA: TGTGCCAGCACCGGCTACAGTTCCGCCGGTATAGGGGCGTCTGAAGCTTTCTTT. Amino acids: CASTGYSSAGIGASEAFF.

The chain couples TRBV7-6 to TRBJ1-3, with D possibly being TRBD1 (5 bases). CDR3 length: 15 residues. Germline CDR1 is SGHVS and CDR2 is FNYEAQ. The germline V and J ends were trimmed by 5 bases and 0 bases, with 11 bases remaining between them. The CDR3 DNA follows: TGTGCCAGCAGCCAGGGTCACAGCTCTGGAAACACCATATATTTT. Its protein product is CASSQGHSSGNTIYF. Supplemented by reference TRBV7-6 and TRBJ1-3, the full variable domain reads GAGVSQSPRYKVTKRGQDVALRCDPISGHVSLYWYRQALGQGPEFLTYFNYEAQQDKSGLPNDRFSAERPEGSISTLTIQRTEQRDSAMYRCASSQGHSSGNTIYFGEGSWLTVV.

The rearrangement uses TRBV7-9 and TRBJ2-1; weak D call: TRBD2 (6 bases). Germline V lookup: CDR1 SEHNR, CDR2 FQNEAQ (reference sequence). CDR3 size: 15 residues. V lost 1 base and J 2 bases, leaving 9 bases between the germline ends. The CDR3 protein is CASSLDGRAYNEQFF. CDR3 sequence (DNA): TGTGCCAGCAGCTTAGACGGGAGAGCCTACAATGAGCAGTTCTTC.